A selection of T cell receptor beta chains follows, all from one sample in a study of blood T cell repertoires in COVID-19. Sequencing was performed with immunoSEQ multiplex PCR; in TCRdb, only in-frame clones are kept and a portion is missing. The sample holds about 300,000 clones, approximately 90% seen once. Source material: peripheral blood. The receptors come from a woman in her 30s who had recovered from COVID-19. CDR3s leave out the opening cysteine and the closing phenylalanine or tryptophan.

>TRBV5-5|12
ASSLSRGPYGYT
>TRBV24-1|16
ATSEPGTSGGSTDTQY
>TRBV7-2|13
ASSFKTGGKNGYT
>TRBV10-1|12
ASSEASSYNEQF
>TRBV5-1|15
ASQRTGLAGGQETQY
>TRBV19|13
ASSALGQQNEKLF
>TRBV5-6|12
ASSLQGAPSFQH
>TRBV11-2|13
ASSQAGQETDTQY
>TRBV5-1|13
ASSLGAPNKETQY
>TRBV11-2|10
ASGQRSEKLF
>TRBV10-1|17
ASSGEGKVGETSSYEQY
>TRBV5-1|11
ASCLAGGDEQF
>TRBV6-4|10
ASRLTGKGYT
>TRBV29-1|13
SAPTSWIGGTEAF
>TRBV5-4|12
ASNLQGAAPPHY
>TRBV18|11
ASSRVVNTEAF
>TRBV3-1/TRBV3-2|11
ASSPGSLYEQY
>TRBV5-1|15
ASRPLSDSFSGNTIY